This note documents a single TCR beta chain sequence. Two negative PCRs, clearance, or symptom resolution characterized the recovered Cohort 3 donors. This entry belongs to a study of blood T cell repertoires in COVID-19. Across the study: Samples came from the United States, Italy and Spain, spanning acute and convalescent COVID-19.

This CDR3 is built from 15 residues. Trimming stripped 0 bases from V and 0 bases from J, with 10 bases between. Germline V gene sequence: CDR1 SGHDT, CDR2 YYEEEE. Sequencing was performed with immunoSEQ multiplex PCR; in TCRdb, only in-frame clones are kept and a portion is missing. The sample has 300,000 to 400,000 clones, 80% to 90% seen once. Sequencing was carried out using PBMCs or T cells enriched from blood (not recorded which). This TCR came from a man younger than 35 who had recovered from COVID-19. The chain links TRBV5-6 to TRBJ2-7; no clear D gene. The CDR3 DNA follows: TGTGCCAGCAGCTTGGTCGGCGGAAACTCCTACGAGCAGTACTTC. Amino acids: CASSLVGGNSYEQYF.